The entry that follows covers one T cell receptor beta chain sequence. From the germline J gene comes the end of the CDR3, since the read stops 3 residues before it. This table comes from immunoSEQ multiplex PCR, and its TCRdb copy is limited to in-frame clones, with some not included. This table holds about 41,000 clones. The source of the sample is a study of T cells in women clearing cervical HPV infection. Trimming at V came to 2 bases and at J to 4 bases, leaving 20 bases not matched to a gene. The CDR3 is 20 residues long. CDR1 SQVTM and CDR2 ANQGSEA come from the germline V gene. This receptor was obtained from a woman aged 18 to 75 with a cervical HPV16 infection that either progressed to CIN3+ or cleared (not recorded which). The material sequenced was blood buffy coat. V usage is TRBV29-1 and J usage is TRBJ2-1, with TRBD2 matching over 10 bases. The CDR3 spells CSVELPSSSGSFRPYNEQFF. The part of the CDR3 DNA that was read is TGCAGCGTTGAACTCCCCTCGTCTAGCGGGAGTTTTAGGCCTTACAATGAG.